This T cell receptor (beta chain) was sequenced for a study of blood T cells in healthy people across ages. The CDR3 contains 15 residues. Looked up from germline, CDR1 is LGHNA and CDR2 is YNFKEQ. V was cut by 0 bases and J by 3 bases, with 12 bases left in between. Study conclusions and caveats: It was not possible, with unsorted PBMCs, to conclusively compare naive and antigen-experienced cells. It was held that diversity estimates obtained from one million T cells represented underestimates.

A word on this clonotype: Its specificity is not known.

Primers used in a second PCR of roughly 6 to 11 cycles were a sample-barcoded 5' primer and a J-beta primer mix. A template-switch adaptor containing 12 random nucleotides labeled each cDNA molecule. TCRdb re-derived calls from the 5' RACE reads in MiXCR, one entry per CDR3 protein. The data contain 1.5 million to 2 million distinct CDR3 sequences, roughly 49% of them singletons. Isolation per sample recovered at least 6 million PBMCs. This sequence was found in a woman in her thirties or forties in good health. Sequencing was performed on blood. The genes are TRBV4-2 and TRBJ2-7; maybe TRBD1 (6 bases). This CDR3 reads CASSQEIQGFYEQYF. The CDR3 DNA reads as TGTGCCAGCAGCCAAGAGATACAGGGCTTCTACGAGCAGTACTTC.